Sequencing of this TCR beta chain was carried out in a study of T cells in tuberculosis. There are 15 residues in the CDR3. V lost 5 bases, J lost 7 bases, and 11 bases stayed unmatched. Germline-derived CDR1 and CDR2 are LNHDA and SQIVND (reference sequence). About this clone: At the DNA level, this CDR3 is encoded by other sequences in the same sample as well.

Thawed, overnight-rested PBMC were stained with GMM-loaded CD1B tetramer, viability dye and anti-CD3, then sorted. CD1B tetramers were loaded with Rhodococcus equi-derived C32 glucose monomycolate. CD14-expressing monocytes were removed from PBMC before cryopreservation and sorting. TCRdb keeps only in-frame clones here, not all; method: immunoSEQ multiplex PCR. The sample yields approximately 100,000 clones, roughly 90% seen once. The sequence derives from an adult woman with latent tuberculosis. Sequences were obtained from CD1b-GMM tetramer-negative cells sorted from PBMCs. J is TRBJ2-5 and V is TRBV19; 9 bases align to TRBD2. The CDR3 region is CASSLLAGGQGTQYF. CDR3 nucleotide sequence: TGTGCCAGTAGTCTTTTGGCGGGGGGGCAGGGGACCCAGTACTTC.